This passage covers 20 T cell receptor beta chains from one sample sequenced in a study of T-cell memory formation after mild COVID-19. MiXCR, applied by TCRdb to the 5' RACE reads, yields one record per CDR3 protein. The repertoire consists of under 70,000 distinct CDR3 sequences, with about a tenth occurring once and the leading ten covering 0.95% to 1.3%. Material: PBMCs or a T cell subset sorted from them (not recorded which). Receptors were obtained from a young man who had mild COVID-19 (a few samples of this study predate the infection). Cell type and time point are not known.

Comments on this clonotype: A junction end diverges from the germline sequence, so it may reflect a read error. The gene calls are TRBV3-1 and TRBJ1-6; D unclear. CDR1 is LGHDT and CDR2 is YNNKEL in the germline V gene (reference sequence). The CDR3 spans 14 residues. The CDR3 coding sequence is TGTGCCAGCAGCCTTACATCCTCTAATTCACCCCTCCACTTT. It encodes CASSLTSSNSPLHF.

This clonotype was seen repeatedly, ten times or more. The chain couples TRBV20-1 to TRBJ2-3; D uncertain. CDR3 length: 15 amino acids. V gave up 3 bases and J gave up 3 bases, with 16 bases separating them. Germline CDR1 DFQATT, CDR2 SNEGSKA (reference sequence). The CDR3 loop is CSARAAEGITDTQYF. The CDR3 coding sequence is TGCAGTGCTAGGGCAGCCGAAGGAATTACAGATACGCAGTATTTT.

A few counts support this clonotype. The chain uses TRBV4-2 and TRBJ1-2; D is perhaps TRBD1 (5 bases). CDR1 is LGHNA and CDR2 is YNFKEQ in the germline V gene. The CDR3 is made up of 13 amino acids. V lost 1 base and J lost 8, with 11 bases in between. CDR3 sequence reads: CASSQARGGGYTF. The DNA of the CDR3 is TGTGCCAGCAGCCAAGCGAGGGGCGGGGGCTACACCTTC.

This clonotype has only a few counts. The chain recombines TRBV12-3 or TRBV12-4 with TRBJ2-5; possibly TRBD1 for D (5 bases). The CDR3 has 15 amino acids. Trimming left V 3 bases short and J 0 bases short, with 11 bases between. In DNA, the CDR3 is TGTGCCAGCAGTTTGAATAGGGGATACCAAGAGACCCAGTACTTC. It yields the protein CASSLNRGYQETQYF.

This clonotype has only a few counts. The chain couples TRBV2 to TRBJ2-7, with D unresolved. Germline values: CDR1 SNHLY, CDR2 FYNNEI. The CDR3 totals 12 residues. Trimming removed 0 bases from V and 6 bases from J, with 6 bases in between. The CDR3 reads CASSEAAAEQYV. CDR3 in DNA: TGTGCCAGCAGTGAAGCGGCGGCCGAGCAGTACGTC.

The V and J genes are TRBV7-2 and TRBJ2-5; weak D call: TRBD2 (5 bases). The V end lost 8 bases, the J end lost 5 bases, and 15 bases lay between the germline ends. The CDR3 loop spans 13 amino acids. Germline values: CDR1 SGHTA, CDR2 FQGNSA. CDR3 nucleotides: TGTGCCAGCTGTCGGACTTTTTTGGAGACCCAGTACTTC. Protein sequence: CASCRTFLETQYF.

This clonotype has at least ten counts. This chain joins TRBV5-1 and TRBJ2-5; TRBD1 matches at 7 bases. Germline CDR1 and CDR2: SGHRS and YFSETQ. The CDR3 spans 14 residues. J gave up 7 bases and V 1 base, and 7 bases lay outside the gene matches. The CDR3 reads CASSLTTGMVTQYF. As DNA, the CDR3 is TGCGCCAGCAGCTTGACGACAGGGATGGTGACCCAGTACTTC.

The chain recombines TRBV20-1 with TRBJ2-1, with 8 nucleotides matching TRBD2. This CDR3 contains 15 residues. Germline V gives CDR1 DFQATT, CDR2 SNEGSKA (reference sequence). The J segment lost 7 bases and the V segment lost 6 bases, leaving 14 bases of the junction unmatched. CDR3 loop: CSAPRPGGAGNEQFF. As DNA, the CDR3 is TGCAGTGCCCCTAGGCCCGGGGGGGCGGGGAATGAGCAGTTCTTC.

The CDR3 DNA reads TGTGCCAGCAGCTTGGAACCGATCACAGATACGCAGTATTTT. It yields the protein CASSLEPITDTQYF. The chain links TRBV5-4 to TRBJ2-3; D is uncertain. The germline gives CDR1 SGHNT, CDR2 YYREEE (reference sequence). The V end was cut by 0 bases, the J end by 2 bases, with 7 bases between. There are 14 residues in the CDR3.

In its sample, this clonotype was seen once. The CDR3 DNA reads as TGCGCCAGCAGCCCGGGACTAGCGGGGGGCAAGGCCTTTTACGAGCAGTACGTC. Encoded protein: CASSPGLAGGKAFYEQYV. The chain employs TRBV4-1 and TRBJ2-7, with TRBD2 identical over 15 bases. Germline V gene sequence: CDR1 MGHRA, CDR2 YSYEKL. CDR3 length: 18 residues. V was clipped by 4 bases and J by 4 bases; unmatched bases: 11.

The chain carries TRBV4-1 and TRBJ1-1; D is ambiguous. CDR1 is MGHRA and CDR2 is YSYEKL in the germline V gene. V lost 1 base and J 4 bases, leaving 13 bases between the germline ends. The CDR3 contains 15 residues. CDR3 loop: CASSQGPPGGTEAFF. In DNA form, the CDR3 reads TGCGCCAGCAGCCAAGGACCACCAGGAGGCACTGAAGCTTTCTTT.

The V and J genes are TRBV27 and TRBJ1-6, with no clear D. The V gene's germline CDR1 is MNHEY and CDR2 SMNVEV (reference sequence). This CDR3 contains 16 residues. Trimming shortened V by 0 bases and J by 2 bases, and 8 bases separated the two germline ends. Written as DNA, the CDR3 is TGTGCCAGCAGTTTATCCAGTCCTCCCTATAATTCACCCCTCCACTTT. Encoded protein: CASSLSSPPYNSPLHF.

This clonotype turned up a few times. J is TRBJ2-1 and V is TRBV29-1; D not resolved. From germline, CDR1 is SQVTM and CDR2 ANQGSEA. V dropped 0 bases and J dropped 0 bases, with 6 bases sitting between them. The CDR3 extends over 14 amino acids. The CDR3 region is CSVEEQSSYNEQFF. The CDR3 bases are TGCAGCGTTGAAGAGCAAAGCTCCTACAATGAGCAGTTCTTC.

This clonotype was found many times. The chain carries TRBV29-1 and TRBJ2-1; D remains unclear. Trimming left V 7 bases short and J 1 base short, with 11 bases between. Germline V gene lookup returns CDR1 SQVTM and CDR2 ANQGSEA. This CDR3 comprises 13 residues. CDR3 sequence (DNA): TGCAGCGCCGAAACCCGATCCTACAATGAGCAGTTCTTC. The encoded protein is CSAETRSYNEQFF.

Of note for this clonotype: This may stem from a read error, because a much larger clone lies one nucleotide away. The rearrangement links TRBV6-6 to TRBJ1-2; D not resolved. The germline gives CDR1 MNHNY, CDR2 SVGAGI (reference sequence). V lost 5 bases, J lost 8 bases, and 18 bases lay in between. This CDR3 comprises 14 residues. The DNA for the CDR3 is TGTGCCAGCAGTGACCCGGACGACCTGGGCGGCTACACCTTC. It codes for CASSDPDDLGGYTF.

The chain is built from TRBV14 and TRBJ1-2; D might be TRBD1 (5 bases). The CDR3 runs to 15 residues. V lost 1 base to trimming and J lost 8 bases, with 17 bases between them. CDR1 is SGHDN, CDR2 FVKESK, per germline. The CDR3: CASSQVGTLSGGYTF. The DNA of the CDR3 is TGTGCCAGCAGCCAAGTTGGGACGCTATCGGGCGGCTACACCTTC.

This clonotype has only a few counts. The gene calls are TRBV7-3 and TRBJ1-2, with D uncertain. V lost 5 bases and J 2 bases, leaving 12 bases between the germline ends. CDR1 and CDR2 from the germline V gene are SGHTA and FQGTGA. The CDR3 loop spans 14 amino acids. In DNA, the CDR3 is TGTGCCAGCAGCACACTGGAGGAGAACTATGGCTACACCTTC. Protein product: CASSTLEENYGYTF.

This clonotype has a count of ten or more. V usage is TRBV12-3 or TRBV12-4 and J usage is TRBJ2-1; D gene ambiguous. The V and J ends lost 6 bases and 0 bases respectively, with 9 bases between them. The CDR3 runs 14 residues. CDR3 sequence (DNA): TGTGCCAGCAGACCTCGTAGCTCCTACAATGAGCAGTTCTTC. Translating gives CASRPRSSYNEQFF.

This clonotype was seen only a few times. This chain links TRBV7-2 with TRBJ1-4, with D perhaps matching TRBD1 (5 bases). From germline, CDR1 is SGHTA and CDR2 FQGNSA. V was cut by 5 bases and J by 6 bases, with 13 bases left in between. The CDR3 runs 14 residues. Here the CDR3 reads CASSPWRGDEKLFF. The DNA for the CDR3 is TGTGCCAGCAGCCCGTGGAGGGGAGATGAAAAACTGTTTTTT.

In this sample, this clonotype turned up many times. The V call is TRBV7-9, the J call TRBJ2-3; 9 bases line up with TRBD2. The CDR3 spans 17 residues. V shed 5 bases and J 3 bases; nucleotides not matched to a gene: 12. The germline V gene has CDR1 SEHNR and CDR2 FQNEAQ (reference sequence). CDR3 in DNA: TGTGCCAGCAGCGGCCGGTTCCTAGCGGGGCCTACAGATACGCAGTATTTT. As protein: CASSGRFLAGPTDTQYF. The entire variable domain, with the rest obtained from reference TRBV7-9 and TRBJ2-3, is as follows: DTGVSQNPRHKITKRGQNVTFRCDPISEHNRLYWYRQTLGQGPEFLTYFQNEAQLEKSRLLSDRFSAERPKGSFSTLEIQRTEQGDSAMYLCASSGRFLAGPTDTQYFGPGTRLTVL.